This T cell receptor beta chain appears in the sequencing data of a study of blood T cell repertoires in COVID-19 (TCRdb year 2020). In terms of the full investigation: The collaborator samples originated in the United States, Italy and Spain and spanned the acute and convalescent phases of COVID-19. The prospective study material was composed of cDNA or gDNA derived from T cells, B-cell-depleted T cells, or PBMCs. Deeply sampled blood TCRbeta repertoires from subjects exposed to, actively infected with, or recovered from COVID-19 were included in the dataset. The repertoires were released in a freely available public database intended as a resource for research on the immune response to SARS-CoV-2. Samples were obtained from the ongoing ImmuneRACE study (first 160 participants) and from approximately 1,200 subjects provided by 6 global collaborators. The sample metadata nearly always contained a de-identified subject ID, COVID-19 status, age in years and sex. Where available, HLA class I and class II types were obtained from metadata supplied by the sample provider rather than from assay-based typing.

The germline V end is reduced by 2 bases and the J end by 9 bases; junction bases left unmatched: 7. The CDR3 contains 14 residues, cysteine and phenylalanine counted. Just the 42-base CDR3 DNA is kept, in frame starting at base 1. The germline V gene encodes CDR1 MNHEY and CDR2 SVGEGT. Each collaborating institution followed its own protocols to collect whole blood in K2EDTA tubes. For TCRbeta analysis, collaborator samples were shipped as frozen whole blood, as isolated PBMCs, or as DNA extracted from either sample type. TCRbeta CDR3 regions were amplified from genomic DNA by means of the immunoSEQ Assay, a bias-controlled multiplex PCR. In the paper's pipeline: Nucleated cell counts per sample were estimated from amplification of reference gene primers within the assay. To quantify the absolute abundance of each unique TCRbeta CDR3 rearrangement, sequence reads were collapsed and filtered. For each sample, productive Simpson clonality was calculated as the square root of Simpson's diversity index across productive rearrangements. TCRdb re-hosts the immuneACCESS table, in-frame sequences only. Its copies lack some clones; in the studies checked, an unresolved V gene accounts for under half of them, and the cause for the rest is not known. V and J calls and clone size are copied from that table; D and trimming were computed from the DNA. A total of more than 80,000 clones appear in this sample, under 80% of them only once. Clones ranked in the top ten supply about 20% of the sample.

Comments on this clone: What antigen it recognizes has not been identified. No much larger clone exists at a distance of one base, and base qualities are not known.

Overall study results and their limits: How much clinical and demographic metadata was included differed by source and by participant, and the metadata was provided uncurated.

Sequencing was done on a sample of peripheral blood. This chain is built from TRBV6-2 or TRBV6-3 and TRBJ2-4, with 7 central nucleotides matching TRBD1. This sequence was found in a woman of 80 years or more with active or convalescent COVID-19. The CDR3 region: CASSYGQGVTIQYF. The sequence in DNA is TGTGCCAGCAGTTACGGGCAGGGGGTTACCATTCAGTACTTC.